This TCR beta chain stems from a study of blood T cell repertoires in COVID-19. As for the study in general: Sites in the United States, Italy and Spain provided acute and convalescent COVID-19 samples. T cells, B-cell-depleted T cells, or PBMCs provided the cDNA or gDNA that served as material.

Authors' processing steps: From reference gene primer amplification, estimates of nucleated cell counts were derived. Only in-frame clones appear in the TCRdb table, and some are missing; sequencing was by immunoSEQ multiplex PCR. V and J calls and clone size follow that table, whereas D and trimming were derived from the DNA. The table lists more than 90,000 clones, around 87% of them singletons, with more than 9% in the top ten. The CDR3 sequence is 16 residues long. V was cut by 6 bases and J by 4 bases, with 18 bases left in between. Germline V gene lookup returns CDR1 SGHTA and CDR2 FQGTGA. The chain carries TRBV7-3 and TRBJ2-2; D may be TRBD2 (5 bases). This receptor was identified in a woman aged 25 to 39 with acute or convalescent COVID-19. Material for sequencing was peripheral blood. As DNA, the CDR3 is TGTGCCAGCAGTAAAGGACCCCGGGGTGGCACCGGGGAGCTGTTTTTT. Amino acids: CASSKGPRGGTGELFF.